This T cell receptor beta chain was sequenced during a study of blood T cell repertoires in COVID-19 (dated by TCRdb to about 2020). A note on the overall study: The collaborator samples originated in the United States, Italy and Spain and spanned the acute and convalescent phases of COVID-19. The dataset comprised deeply sampled blood TCRbeta repertoires from subjects exposed to, actively infected with, or recovered from COVID-19. The material from the prospective study consisted of cDNA or gDNA derived from T cells, B-cell-depleted T cells, or PBMCs. The repertoires were made available in a free public database intended to serve as a resource for research on the immune response to SARS-CoV-2. Where available, HLA class I and class II types were taken from metadata supplied by the sample provider and were not determined by assay-based typing. Samples came from the ongoing ImmuneRACE study (first 160 participants) plus 1,254 subjects from 6 global collaborators. Nearly every sample came with metadata listing a de-identified subject ID, COVID-19 status, age in years and sex.

From cysteine to phenylalanine, the CDR3 is 13 amino acids long. CDR3 DNA only is kept here, 39 bases in frame from base 1. According to the germline V gene, CDR1 reads LGHNA and CDR2 reads YSLEER. V is pared back by 4 bases and J by 6 bases, with 13 bases lying between the germline termini. The collaborating institutions used their own protocols to collect whole blood in K2EDTA tubes. Collaborator samples were shipped for TCRbeta analysis as frozen whole blood, isolated PBMCs, or DNA extracted from either sample type. TCRbeta CDR3 regions were amplified from genomic DNA by means of the immunoSEQ Assay, a bias-controlled multiplex PCR. Per the original workflow: Within the assay, amplification of reference gene primers was used to estimate how many nucleated cells each sample contained. To quantify the absolute abundance of each unique TCRbeta CDR3 rearrangement, sequence reads were collapsed and filtered. For each sample, productive Simpson clonality was calculated by taking the square root of Simpson's diversity index across productive rearrangements. TCRdb carries this immuneACCESS record with in-frame sequences only. Its versions omit some clonotypes, under half of them owing to an unresolved V gene in the studies checked, with the rest unexplained. V and J calls plus clone size are reproduced from that table; the DNA served to infer D and trimming. The sample records 90,000 or so clones, approximately 90% of which are singletons. The biggest ten clones account for about 2% of the sample.

Study-wide conclusions, independent of this receptor: The amount of clinical and demographic metadata varied by source and participant and was provided uncurated.

Comment on this clone: The antigen it recognizes is unknown. No per-base quality is available; no much larger clone lies one base away.

The source is a human donor with active COVID-19. The donor label of this sample is uncertain. Sequencing input: peripheral blood. The rearranged segments are TRBV4-3 and TRBJ2-7; possibly the D gene is TRBD1, per 6 matching bases. The sequence in DNA is TGCGCCAGCAGCCCCCCAGGGGTATCCGAGCAGTACTTC. Translated, it gives CASSPPGVSEQYF.